Sequencing of this T cell receptor beta chain was carried out in a study of cytomegalovirus exposure and HLA in healthy donors. The PCR was carried out with 60 Vbeta primers and 13 Jbeta primers. Clones were sequenced by immunoSEQ multiplex PCR, and TCRdb holds only the in-frame ones, with some missing. Found here are about 140,000 clones, over 60% of them singletons; the top ten hold about 5.3%. Study-level findings and limits: Relative to the approximately 700-donor mean, N-insertions were reportedly fewer in an Asian-associated ancestry cluster in a later analysis. Accurate prediction of HLA-A and HLA-B alleles (for most subjects) was reportedly achieved from TCR beta sequences. Within the data, a cluster of highly shared sequence variants was likely a sequencing artifact. The productive fraction for most TCR beta V segments was about 90% or about 30% in an earlier analysis.

This clone has only a few counts. What it binds is unknown. The sequence was obtained from a woman aged 45-60 years in good health and CMV-seronegative. Input material: PBMCs.

The CDR3 loop is CASSSLLAGGKFGETQYF. In DNA, the CDR3 is TGTGCCAGCAGCTCCTTGCTAGCGGGGGGCAAATTTGGGGAGACCCAGTACTTC. This chain joins TRBV7-8 and TRBJ2-5; 11 nucleotides agree with TRBD2. CDR3 size: 18 residues. Unmatched junction bases numbered 15, after V lost 4 bases and J lost 5 bases. Germline-derived CDR1 and CDR2 are SGHVS and FQNEAQ.